This T cell receptor (beta chain) was captured in a study of CD8+ T cells in alopecia areata. As for the study in general: Patients in the treated group were given tofacitinib by mouth, 5 to 10 mg twice a day. General observations from the study: In lesional scalp, particularly from alopecia totalis/universalis, clonality was higher than in normal scalp.

This CDR3 contains 15 residues. Trimming left V 1 base short and J 3 bases short, with 12 bases between. In germline, CDR1 is SGDLS, CDR2 YYNGEE. TCR sequencing used cDNA made by reverse transcription of extracted RNA. Data came from immunoSEQ multiplex PCR; TCRdb stores just in-frame clones and leaves some out. The repertoire includes 150,000 or so clones, more than 75% of them detected once, and about 14% sits in the top ten. Notes on this clone: Its specificity is not known.

Alopecia areata patients had lesional scalp punch biopsies and peripheral blood taken from them. The sequence derives from a human donor with alopecia areata. Sequenced material: CD8+ T cells sorted from blood, taken at week 0. The V and J genes are TRBV9 and TRBJ2-3, with D possibly matching TRBD2 (6 bases). DNA for the CDR3: TGTGCCAGCAGCGTATCCGGGAGCTCGACAGATACGCAGTATTTT. It yields the protein CASSVSGSSTDTQYF. The full variable domain, its missing parts supplied by reference TRBV9 and TRBJ2-3, is DSGVTQTPKHLITATGQRVTLRCSPRSGDLSVYWYQQSLDQGLQFLIQYYNGEERAKGNILERFSAQQFPDLHSELNLSSLELGDSALYFCASSVSGSSTDTQYFGPGTRLTVL.